A single sample gave rise to the 22 T cell receptor beta chains below, sequenced in a study of shared clonotypes between healthy human individuals. Method: immunoSEQ multiplex PCR; TCRdb's copy keeps in-frame clones and lacks some. The profile shows 950,000 to 1,200,000 clones, 70% to 85% of them singletons. Sequencing used memory CD4+ T cells from PBMCs. Sample subset: CD45RA-negative fraction. The receptors derive from a man aged 18-30 years in good health. Some clones in this sample may be carry-over from other donors' samples.

Only one count was recorded for this clone. This sequence joins TRBV5-1 and TRBJ2-7; 11 bases match TRBD1. Germline V gene lookup returns CDR1 SGHRS and CDR2 YFSETQ. This CDR3 has 15 amino acids. V gave up 3 bases and J gave up 7 bases; unmatched junction bases: 9. CDR3 nucleotide sequence: TGCGCCAGCAGCTGGGGACAGGGGGGTTATCAGGAGCAGTACTTC. Its protein product is CASSWGQGGYQEQYF.

V usage is TRBV6-6 and J usage is TRBJ2-2; D not resolved. Germline values: CDR1 MNHNY, CDR2 SVGAGI (reference sequence). The CDR3 extends over 12 amino acids. V dropped 6 bases and J dropped 5 bases, with 7 bases sitting between them. CDR3 coding DNA: TGTGCCAGCAGAATCCCGACCGGGGAGCTGTTTTTT. This translates into CASRIPTGELFF.

In this sample, this clone turned up once. The rearrangement joins TRBV4-1 to TRBJ1-1, with D perhaps matching TRBD1 (6 bases). The ends were cut back, 0 bases at V and 3 bases at J, with 11 bases in the middle. Per germline, CDR1 MGHRA and CDR2 YSYEKL. The CDR3 sequence is 15 residues long. The CDR3 sequence is CASSQDRGVHTEAFF. The CDR3 DNA reads TGCGCCAGCAGCCAAGACAGGGGAGTGCACACTGAAGCTTTCTTT.

The chain is built from TRBV5-1 and TRBJ2-1, with 13 bases identical to TRBD2. This CDR3 region has 17 residues. The germline CDR1 and CDR2 sequences are SGHRS and YFSETQ. Trimming took 4 bases from V and 5 from J; bases not matched to a gene: 9. This CDR3 reads CASSLISGLAGNNEQFF. In DNA form, the CDR3 reads TGCGCCAGCAGCCTTATATCGGGACTAGCGGGGAACAATGAGCAGTTCTTC.

The chain carries TRBV19 and TRBJ2-7, with unresolved D. Between the trimmed V and J ends, which lost 0 bases and 8 bases, there was a span of 11 bases. There are 13 residues in the CDR3. Germline V lookup: CDR1 LNHDA, CDR2 SQIVND (reference sequence). Written as DNA, the CDR3 is TGTGCCAGTAGTATAGAGAGTTCAGCTAAGCAGTACTTC. Translation: CASSIESSAKQYF.

CDR3 protein: CASSETVTYGYTF. The CDR3 DNA is TGTGCCAGCAGTGAAACCGTAACCTATGGCTACACCTTC. The V gene is TRBV6-1, the J gene TRBJ1-2, with no clear D. Germline V gene sequence: CDR1 MNHNS, CDR2 SASEGT. The CDR3 is made up of 13 amino acids. Deletions cut 2 bases from V and 4 bases from J, with 8 bases between.

This clone has a single count. V gene TRBV28 combines with J gene TRBJ1-4; D perhaps matches TRBD1 (6 bases). This CDR3 has 14 amino acids. The V gene's germline CDR1 is MDHEN and CDR2 SYDVKM. Trimming cost V 5 bases and J 8 bases, with 15 bases left between them. The CDR3 reads CASSGRGVREKLFF. The CDR3 bases are TGTGCCAGCAGTGGGAGGGGGGTTCGAGAAAAACTGTTTTTT.

The chain combines TRBV6-4 with TRBJ2-7; 12 nucleotides align to TRBD2. V shed 0 bases, J shed 6 bases, and the junction held 6 bases outside the gene matches. The germline gives CDR1 MRHNA, CDR2 SNTAGT. This CDR3 is 16 amino acids long. This CDR3 reads CASSDSRLAGAAEQYF. CDR3 DNA sequence: TGTGCCAGCAGTGACTCGAGACTAGCGGGAGCGGCCGAGCAGTACTTC.

This chain joins TRBV30 and TRBJ2-3; TRBD2 is a possible D gene (5 bases). Germline V CDR1 and CDR2: GTSNPN, SVGIG (reference sequence). With 4 bases removed from V and 3 bases from J, the gap between germline ends came to 14 bases. This CDR3 comprises 14 residues. For the CDR3, the DNA is TGTGCCTGGACTATGGACTTTTTGACAGATACGCAGTATTTT. It encodes CAWTMDFLTDTQYF.

The chain is built from TRBV6-5 and TRBJ2-1; possibly TRBD1 for D (8 bases). Germline assignment: CDR1 MNHEY and CDR2 SVGAGI. V was cut by 0 bases and J by 9 bases, with 18 bases left in between. The CDR3 covers 16 residues. The CDR3 sequence is CASSYSANRGGGEQFF. CDR3 DNA: TGTGCCAGCAGTTACTCTGCCAACAGGGGGGGCGGTGAGCAGTTCTTC.

The gene calls are TRBV4-3 and TRBJ1-3, with unresolved D. The CDR3 spans 17 residues. V dropped 0 bases and J dropped 0 bases, with 12 bases sitting between them. Per germline, CDR1 LGHNA and CDR2 YSLEER. Here the CDR3 DNA reads TGCGCCAGCAGCCAAGAAGCCCCCAGACTCTCTGGAAACACCATATATTTT. Amino acid sequence: CASSQEAPRLSGNTIYF.

A word on this clone: At the DNA level, this CDR3 is encoded by other sequences in the same sample as well. The genes are TRBV18 and TRBJ1-2; a weak D match, TRBD1 (5 bases). The CDR3 runs 13 residues. Trimming shortened V by 3 bases and J by 4 bases, and 9 bases separated the two germline ends. The germline V gene encodes CDR1 KGHSH and CDR2 LQKENI. The CDR3 DNA is TGTGCCAGCTCACCCGGGGGTCCCTATGGCTACACCTTC. Residues: CASSPGGPYGYTF. Looking up the rest from reference TRBV18 and TRBJ1-2 gives the full variable domain: NAGVMQNPRHLVRRRGQEARLRCSPMKGHSHVYWYRQLPEEGLKFMVYLQKENIIDESGMPKERFSAEFPKEGPSILRIQQVVRGDSAAYFCASSPGGPYGYTFGSGTRLTVV.

V usage is TRBV5-1 and J usage is TRBJ2-3; a possible D gene is TRBD2 (6 bases). The V gene lost 0 bases and the J gene lost 0 bases, with 11 bases spanning the gap. Germline values: CDR1 SGHRS, CDR2 YFSETQ. This CDR3 has 16 residues. The CDR3 is CASSLVVAASTDTQYF. The CDR3 bases are TGCGCCAGCAGCTTGGTGGTAGCGGCTAGCACAGATACGCAGTATTTT.

The chain has TRBV7-7 and TRBJ1-2; a weak D match, TRBD1 (5 bases). The CDR3 contains 15 residues. V gave up 4 bases and J gave up 1 base, with 13 bases separating them. The V gene's germline CDR1 is SSHAT and CDR2 FNYEAQ (reference sequence). The CDR3 nucleotides read TGTGCCAGCAGCTCACCCCGGGGCTTTAACTATGGCTACACCTTC. It codes for CASSSPRGFNYGYTF.

This chain joins TRBV7-8 and TRBJ2-1, with TRBD2 matching over 8 bases. CDR1 and CDR2 (germline): SGHVS, FQNEAQ. The CDR3 length is 17 residues. V dropped 5 bases and J dropped 4; count of bases not matched to a gene: 13. The CDR3 coding sequence is TGTGCCAGCAGCAGCCCCCCCGGGTCGGGAGGGTACAATGAGCAGTTCTTC. Its translation is CASSSPPGSGGYNEQFF.

The chain combines TRBV18 with TRBJ1-1; the D gene is possibly TRBD1 (6 bases). The germline V gene has CDR1 KGHSH and CDR2 LQKENI. The CDR3 is 15 residues long. Deletions cut 2 bases from V and 1 base from J, with 11 bases between. CDR3 sequence reads: CASSPGGRTNTEAFF. As DNA, the CDR3 is TGTGCCAGCTCACCAGGGGGGCGGACGAACACTGAAGCTTTCTTT.

This chain joins TRBV30 and TRBJ1-1; D is unresolved. The CDR3 loop spans 12 amino acids. Germline V lookup: CDR1 GTSNPN, CDR2 SVGIG (reference sequence). V lost 3 bases and J lost 3, with 8 bases in between. The CDR3 protein is CAWSPAYTEAFF. CDR3 nucleotides: TGTGCCTGGAGCCCGGCCTACACTGAAGCTTTCTTT.

This chain joins TRBV7-2 and TRBJ2-5; 9 bases align to TRBD2. Looked up from germline, CDR1 is SGHTA and CDR2 is FQGNSA. This CDR3 has 18 residues. V shed 5 bases, J shed 3 bases, and the junction held 16 bases outside the gene matches. This CDR3 is CASSPQLAGPFREETQYF. The CDR3 region has the DNA TGTGCCAGCAGCCCACAACTAGCGGGTCCTTTTCGTGAAGAGACCCAGTACTTC.

The rearrangement joins TRBV4-2 to TRBJ1-5, with D perhaps TRBD1 (5 bases). Trimming removed 0 bases from V and 3 bases from J, with 15 bases in between. Per the germline V gene, CDR1 is LGHNA and CDR2 is YNFKEQ. This CDR3 is 17 amino acids long. The CDR3 DNA sequence: TGTGCCAGCAGCCAAGATGGGGGGTTGGGAAACAATCAGCCCCAGCATTTT. Translated: CASSQDGGLGNNQPQHF.

This clone was observed a single time. The rearrangement uses TRBV19 and TRBJ1-2, with D perhaps TRBD1 (6 bases). V lost 6 bases and J lost 2, with 16 bases in between. This CDR3 contains 15 residues. Per the germline V gene, CDR1 is LNHDA and CDR2 is SQIVND (reference sequence). CDR3 sequence (DNA): TGTGCCAGTAGCTGGAGAGGACAGCACAACTATGGCTACACCTTC. Translation: CASSWRGQHNYGYTF.

The gene calls are TRBV28 and TRBJ2-3; D unresolved. V was pared by 4 bases and J by 0 bases, with 11 bases between. The CDR3 is 15 residues long. From germline, CDR1 is MDHEN and CDR2 SYDVKM. The CDR3 is CASSYRNPSTDTQYF. CDR3 nucleotides: TGTGCCAGCAGTTACCGAAACCCTAGCACAGATACGCAGTATTTT.

Comments on this clone: Mismatch with germline at one junction end may stem from a read error. This CDR3 is also generated by other DNA sequences in the sample. The V gene is TRBV7-6, the J gene TRBJ1-3; D is undetermined. CDR3 length equals 17 residues. Germline V gene sequence: CDR1 SGHVS, CDR2 FNYEAQ. The CDR3 region is CASSLVAGDDSGNTIYF. The CDR3 DNA is TGTGCCAGCAGTTTAGTTGCCGGGGATGATTCTGGAAACACCATATATTTT. The full variable domain, in which reference TRBV7-6 and TRBJ1-3 provide the parts outside the CDR3, is GAGVSQSPRYKVTKRGQDVALRCDPISGHVSLYWYRQALGQGPEFLTYFNYEAQQDKSGLPNDRFSAERPEGSISTLTIQRTEQRDSAMYRCASSLVAGDDSGNTIYFGEGSWLTVV.